This T cell receptor (beta chain) was profiled in a study of shared clonotypes between healthy human individuals. Study observations and caveats: Read depth was anticipated to influence clonotype sharing among donors. Naive CD4 clonotypes overlapped across several donors at roughly 5.1%.

Only in-frame clones appear in the TCRdb table, and some are missing; sequencing was by immunoSEQ multiplex PCR. Of some 2,500,000 clones listed, approximately 94% were seen once; the top ten hold about 0.39%. As concerns this clone: Its antigen is undetermined.

Nashville, Tennessee was home to all donors, each a Caucasian adult. Germline V gene lookup returns CDR1 KGHSH and CDR2 LQKENI. The CDR3 sequence is 16 residues long. Germline trimming cut 1 base from V and 6 bases from J; bases unmatched to any gene: 11. The sequence was collected from a man aged 18 to 29 in good health. Some clones in this sample may be carry-over from other donors' samples. The sequenced sample consisted of naive CD4+ T cells from PBMCs. Specified subset: CD45RA+ positively selected. The J gene is TRBJ2-7, the V gene TRBV18; TRBD1 agrees at 8 bases. The CDR3 sequence is CASSPLFSGQGAEQYF. The CDR3 nucleotides are TGTGCCAGCTCACCACTCTTTTCAGGACAGGGTGCCGAGCAGTACTTC. Complete variable domain (other parts from reference TRBV18 and TRBJ2-7): NAGVMQNPRHLVRRRGQEARLRCSPMKGHSHVYWYRQLPEEGLKFMVYLQKENIIDESGMPKERFSAEFPKEGPSILRIQQVVRGDSAAYFCASSPLFSGQGAEQYFGPGTRLTVT.